This T cell receptor (beta chain) was obtained from a study of vaccination and CD4 T cells after COVID-19. Background on the study: Convalescent donors totaled six males and four females, including two who were Hispanic. The post-COVID sampling time was a median about 98 days after diagnosis, ranging from 35 to 161.

The study's findings and limits: From around 21 to 38, the median of SARS-CoV-2-reactive clonotypes rose without reaching significance.

Regarding this clonotype: Its antigen is not identified.

The CDR3 length is 16 residues. CDR1 and CDR2 (germline): MRHNA, SNTAGT. With V trimmed by 3 bases and J by 5 bases, 6 bases remained unmatched. MiXCR was run by TCRdb on the PCR reads, yielding one entry per CDR3 protein. This sample has 20,000 or so distinct CDR3 sequences, with about 60% found just once. This chain uses TRBV6-4 with TRBJ2-1; TRBD2 matches at 11 bases. The receptor comes from a human donor who had recovered from COVID-19. The specimen was CD4+ T cells from blood, collected before SARS-CoV-2 vaccination. CDR3 DNA: TGTGCCAGCAGTGAAGCGTCTAGCGGGAGGAACAATGAGCAGTTCTTC. It codes for CASSEASSGRNNEQFF.